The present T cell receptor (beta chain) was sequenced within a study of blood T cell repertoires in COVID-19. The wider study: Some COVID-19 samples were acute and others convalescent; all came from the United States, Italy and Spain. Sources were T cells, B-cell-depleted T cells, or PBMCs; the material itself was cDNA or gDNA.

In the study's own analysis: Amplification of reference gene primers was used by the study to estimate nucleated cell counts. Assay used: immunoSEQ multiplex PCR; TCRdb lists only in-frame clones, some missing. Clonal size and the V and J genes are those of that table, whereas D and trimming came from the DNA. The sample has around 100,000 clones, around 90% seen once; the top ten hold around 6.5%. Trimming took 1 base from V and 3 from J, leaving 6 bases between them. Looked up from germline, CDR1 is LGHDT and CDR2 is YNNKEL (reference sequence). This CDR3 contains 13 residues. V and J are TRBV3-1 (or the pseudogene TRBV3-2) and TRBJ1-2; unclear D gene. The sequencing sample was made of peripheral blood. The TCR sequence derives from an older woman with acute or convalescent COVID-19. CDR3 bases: TGTGCCAGCAGCCAAGGGTTAGACTATGGCTACACCTTC. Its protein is CASSQGLDYGYTF.